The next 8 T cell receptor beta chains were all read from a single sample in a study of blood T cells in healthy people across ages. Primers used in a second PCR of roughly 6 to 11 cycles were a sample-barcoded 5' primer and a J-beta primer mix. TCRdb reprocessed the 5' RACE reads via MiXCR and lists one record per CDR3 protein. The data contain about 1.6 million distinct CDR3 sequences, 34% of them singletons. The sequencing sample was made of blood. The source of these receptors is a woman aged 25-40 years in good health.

The CDR3 region is CAWSVLGNWDRSIQYF. The CDR3 bases are TGTGCCTGGAGTGTACTCGGTAATTGGGACCGTAGCATTCAGTACTTC. The V and J genes are TRBV30 and TRBJ2-4, with D tentatively TRBD1 or TRBD2 (5 bases each). The V end was cut by 0 bases, the J end by 9 bases, with 21 bases between. This CDR3 contains 16 residues. Per germline, CDR1 GTSNPN and CDR2 SVGIG (reference sequence). Full variable domain (outside the CDR3, taken from reference TRBV30 and TRBJ2-4): SQTIHQWPATLVQPVGSPLSLECTVEGTSNPNLYWYRQAAGRGLQLLFYSVGIGQISSEVPQNLSASRPQDRQFILSSKKLLLSDSGFYLCAWSVLGNWDRSIQYFGAGTRLSVL.

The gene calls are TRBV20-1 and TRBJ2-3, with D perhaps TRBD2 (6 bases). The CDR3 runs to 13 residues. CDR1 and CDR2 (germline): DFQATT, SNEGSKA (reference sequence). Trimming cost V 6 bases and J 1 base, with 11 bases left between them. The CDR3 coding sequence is TGCAGTGCCCGACTAGGGGGCACAGATACGCAGTATTTT. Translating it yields CSARLGGTDTQYF.

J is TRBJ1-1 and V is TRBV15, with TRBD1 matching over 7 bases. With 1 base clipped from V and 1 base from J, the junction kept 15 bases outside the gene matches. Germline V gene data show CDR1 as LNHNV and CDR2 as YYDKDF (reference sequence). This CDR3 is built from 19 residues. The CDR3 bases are TGTGCCACCAGCAGAGGCCCCAGGACAGGTATGGTGGGGAACACTGAAGCTTTCTTT. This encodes CATSRGPRTGMVGNTEAFF.

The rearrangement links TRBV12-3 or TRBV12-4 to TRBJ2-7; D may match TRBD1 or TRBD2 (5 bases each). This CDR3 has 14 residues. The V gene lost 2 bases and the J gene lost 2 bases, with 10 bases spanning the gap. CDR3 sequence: CASSLPGAAYEQYF. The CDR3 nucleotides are TGTGCCAGCAGTTTACCCGGGGCAGCCTACGAGCAGTACTTC.

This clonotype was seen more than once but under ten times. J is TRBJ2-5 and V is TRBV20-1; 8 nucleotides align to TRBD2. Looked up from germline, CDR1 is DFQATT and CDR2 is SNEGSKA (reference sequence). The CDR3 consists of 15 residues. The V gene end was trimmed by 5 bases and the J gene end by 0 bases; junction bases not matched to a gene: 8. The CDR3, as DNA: TGCAGTGCTCTTGGTCCTAGCGGGCACCAAGAGACCCAGTACTTC. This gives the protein CSALGPSGHQETQYF.

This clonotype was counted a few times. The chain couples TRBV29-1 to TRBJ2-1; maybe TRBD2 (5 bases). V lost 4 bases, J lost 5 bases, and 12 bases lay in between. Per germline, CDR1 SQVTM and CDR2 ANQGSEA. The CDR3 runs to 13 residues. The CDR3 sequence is CSVGWTANNEQFF. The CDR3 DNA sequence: TGCAGCGTTGGTTGGACTGCGAACAATGAGCAGTTCTTC.

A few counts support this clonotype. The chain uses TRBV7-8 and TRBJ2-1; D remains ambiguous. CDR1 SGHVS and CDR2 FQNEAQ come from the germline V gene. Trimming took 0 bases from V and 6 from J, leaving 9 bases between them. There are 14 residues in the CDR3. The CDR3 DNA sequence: TGTGCCAGCAGCTTAGCATGGTTCGGCAATGAGCAGTTCTTC. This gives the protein CASSLAWFGNEQFF.

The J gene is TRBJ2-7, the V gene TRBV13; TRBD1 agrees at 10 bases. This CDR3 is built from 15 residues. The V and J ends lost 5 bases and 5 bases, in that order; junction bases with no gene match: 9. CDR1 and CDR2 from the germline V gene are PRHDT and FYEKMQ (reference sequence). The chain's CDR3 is CASSPGPGTGDEQYF. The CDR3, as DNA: TGTGCCAGCAGCCCCGGTCCCGGGACAGGGGACGAGCAGTACTTC.